This record looks at one T cell receptor (beta chain) sequence and its context. This clonotype was picked up a small number of times. Its antigen specificity is not known. No base qualities exist here, and no much larger clone lies one base off it. This entry comes from a study of T-cell reconstitution after alpha-beta-depleted transplantation in children (dated by TCRdb to about 2016). Study-level background: T-cell immune reconstitution after TCRalphabeta/CD19-depleted allogeneic hematopoietic cell transplantation in children was quantitatively tracked in the study by means of TCR repertoire profiling.

Inclusive of the bounding cysteine and phenylalanine, the CDR3 is 13 residues long. Just the 39-base CDR3 DNA is kept, in frame starting at base 1. The V end loses 4 bases and the J end loses 9 bases, and a stretch of 13 bases separates them. CDR1 and CDR2 were assigned from the germline V gene as SGHTA and FQGTGA. The method behind the library was PCR. Sequencer: Illumina HiSeq 2500. TCR library preparation used molecular barcoding, with unique molecular identifiers applied to normalize quantification of the TCRbeta repertoire. TCRdb reprocessing: public reads trimmed at Q25 with fastp, clones called with MiXCR, in-frame beta chains kept. Entries that share a CDR3 protein sequence are merged under the most common genes and DNA. The sample includes approximately 400,000 distinct CDR3 sequences, with around 9.9% observed a single time. 4.5% to 6% of the sample is held by the ten biggest clonotypes.

Source: PBMCs from the stem cell graft donor, taken from the stem cell graft. The receptor was isolated from a human donor who donated a stem cell graft to a child with acute myeloid leukemia. Rearrangement joined TRBV7-3 to TRBJ2-1; TRBD2 is a weak D gene call, 6 bases matching. The DNA sequence is TGTGCCAGCAGCTCAACTAGCCTCAGTGAGCAGTTCTTC. It specifies CASSSTSLSEQFF.